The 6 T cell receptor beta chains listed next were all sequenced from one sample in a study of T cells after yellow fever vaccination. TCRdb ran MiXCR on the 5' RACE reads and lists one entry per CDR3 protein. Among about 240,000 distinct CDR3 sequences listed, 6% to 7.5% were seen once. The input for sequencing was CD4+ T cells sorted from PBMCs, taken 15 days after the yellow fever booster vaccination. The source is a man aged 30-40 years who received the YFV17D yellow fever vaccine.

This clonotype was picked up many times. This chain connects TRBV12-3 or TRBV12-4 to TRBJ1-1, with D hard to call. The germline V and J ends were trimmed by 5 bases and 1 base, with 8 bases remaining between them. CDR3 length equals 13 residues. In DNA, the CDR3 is TGTGCCAGCAGTCAACTTTCGAACACTGAAGCTTTCTTT. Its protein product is CASSQLSNTEAFF.

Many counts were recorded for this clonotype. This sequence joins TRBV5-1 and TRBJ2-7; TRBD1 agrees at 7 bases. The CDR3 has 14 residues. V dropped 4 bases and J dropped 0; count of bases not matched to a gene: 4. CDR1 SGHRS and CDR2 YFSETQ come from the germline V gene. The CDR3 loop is CASSLRDSSYEQYF. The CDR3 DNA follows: TGCGCCAGCAGCCTCCGGGACAGCTCCTACGAGCAGTACTTC.

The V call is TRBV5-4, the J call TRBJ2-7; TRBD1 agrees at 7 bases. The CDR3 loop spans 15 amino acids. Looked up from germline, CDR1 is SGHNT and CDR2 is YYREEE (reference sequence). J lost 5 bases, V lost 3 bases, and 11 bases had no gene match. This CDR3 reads CASSSAKGAVHEQYF. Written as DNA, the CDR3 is TGTGCCAGCAGCTCGGCCAAGGGGGCTGTCCACGAGCAGTACTTC.

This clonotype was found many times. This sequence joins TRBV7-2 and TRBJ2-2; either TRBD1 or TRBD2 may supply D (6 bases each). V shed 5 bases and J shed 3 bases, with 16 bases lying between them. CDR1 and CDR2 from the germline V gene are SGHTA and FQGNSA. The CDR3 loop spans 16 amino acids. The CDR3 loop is CASSRGPGLYTGELFF. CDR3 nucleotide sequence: TGTGCCAGCAGCCGGGGGCCCGGTCTCTACACCGGGGAGCTGTTTTTT.

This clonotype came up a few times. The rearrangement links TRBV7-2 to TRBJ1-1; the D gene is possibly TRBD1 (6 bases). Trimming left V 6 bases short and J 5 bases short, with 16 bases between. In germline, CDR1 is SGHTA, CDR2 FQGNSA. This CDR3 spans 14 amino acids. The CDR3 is CASSQTGLRTEAFF. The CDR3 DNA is TGTGCCAGCAGTCAAACAGGGCTGAGGACTGAAGCTTTCTTT.

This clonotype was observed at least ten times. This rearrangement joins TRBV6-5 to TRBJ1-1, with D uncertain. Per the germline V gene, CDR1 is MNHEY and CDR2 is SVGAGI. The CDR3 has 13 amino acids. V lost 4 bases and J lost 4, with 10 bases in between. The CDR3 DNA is TGTGCCAGCAGTTCCCTAGTGGGCACTGAAGCTTTCTTT. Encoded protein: CASSSLVGTEAFF.